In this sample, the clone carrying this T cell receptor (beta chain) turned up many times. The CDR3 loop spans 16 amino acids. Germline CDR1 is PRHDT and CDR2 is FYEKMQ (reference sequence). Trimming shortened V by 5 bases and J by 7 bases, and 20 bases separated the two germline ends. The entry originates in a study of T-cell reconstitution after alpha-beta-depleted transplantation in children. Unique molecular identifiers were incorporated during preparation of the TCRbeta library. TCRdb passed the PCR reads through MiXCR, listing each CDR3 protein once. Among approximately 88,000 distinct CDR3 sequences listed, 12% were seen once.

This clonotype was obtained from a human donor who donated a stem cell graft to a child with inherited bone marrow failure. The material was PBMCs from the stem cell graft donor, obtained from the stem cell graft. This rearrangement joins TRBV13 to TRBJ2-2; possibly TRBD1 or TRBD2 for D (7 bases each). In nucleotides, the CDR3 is TGTGCCAGCAGCCCTCCCCCCAGGGGGAGGGTCGGGGAGCTGTTTTTT. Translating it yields CASSPPPRGRVGELFF.